Listed below are T cell receptor beta chains from one sample, sequenced in a study of blood T cells in healthy people across ages. MiXCR, run by TCRdb on the 5' RACE reads, gives a single entry per CDR3 protein. Here the sample spans 1,800,000 or so distinct CDR3 sequences, 30% to 40% being singletons. Sequencing used blood. The receptors derive from a human donor in good health. CDR3s include the opening cysteine and the closing phenylalanine or tryptophan. D genes are given only for firm matches. Only some rows state a clone size, as once, few, many or a class for expanded clones.

j_call d_call clone_size v_call cdr3_nt cdr3_aa
TRBJ1-6 . few TRBV20-1 TGCAGTGCCCGTCAGGGGCTTAATTCACCCCTCCACTTT CSARQGLNSPLHF
TRBJ1-2 . few TRBV12-5 TGTGCTAGTGGTTTCCCTCCGGGACACTCTAACTATGGCTACACCTTC CASGFPPGHSNYGYTF
TRBJ2-3 TRBD1 . TRBV20-1 TGCAGTGCGTGGACAGGGAACACAGATACGCAGTATTTT CSAWTGNTDTQYF
TRBJ2-4 TRBD1 . TRBV5-1 TGCGCCAGCAGCTTGGGTGCTTTCACAGGGGAAGCCAAAAACATTCAGTACTTC CASSLGAFTGEAKNIQYF
TRBJ2-3 TRBD2 . TRBV12-3/TRBV12-4 TGTGCCAGCAGTCCAACAACTAGCGGGGACACAGATACGCAGTATTTT CASSPTTSGDTDTQYF
TRBJ2-7 . many TRBV29-1 TGCAGCGTCCTGACAGAAAACTACGAGCAGTACTTC CSVLTENYEQYF
TRBJ2-1 . few TRBV7-6 TGTGCCAGCAGCGTGGCGGCCGTCGTGGGGCCTTCCTACAATGAGCAGTTCTTC CASSVAAVVGPSYNEQFF
TRBJ2-7 . few TRBV7-2 TGTGCCAGCAGCTTTCGAGGGTTCGAGCAGTACTTC CASSFRGFEQYF
TRBJ2-1 . . TRBV25-1 TGTGCCAGCAGGGATTATTCTAGAGAGGATGAGCAGTTCTTC CASRDYSREDEQFF
TRBJ2-7 . . TRBV6-5 TGTGCCAGCAGTACGACCGCCTGGGGCGAGCAGTACTTC CASSTTAWGEQYF
TRBJ1-2 TRBD1 few TRBV5-6 TGTGCCAGCAGCTTGCTTTCAGGGGGATATGGCTACACCTTC CASSLLSGGYGYTF
TRBJ2-5 TRBD1 . TRBV5-1 TGCGCCAGCAGCTTAGGACAGGGCCACCAAGAGACCCAGTACTTC CASSLGQGHQETQYF
TRBJ1-1 . . TRBV9 TGTGCCAGCAGCGCTGGGCAGGGGATGAACACTGAAGCTTTCTTT CASSAGQGMNTEAFF
TRBJ2-2 TRBD2 . TRBV4-3 TGCGCCAGCAGCCCGCCTGGGGGGGGCACCGGGGAGCTGTTTTTT CASSPPGGGTGELFF
TRBJ1-6 . . TRBV28 TGTGCCAGCAGTTTATTAGCGTACAGCTCCTATAATTCACCCCTCCACTTT CASSLLAYSSYNSPLHF
TRBJ2-1 TRBD1 . TRBV27 TGTGCCAGCAGTGTCTCGGGACAGGGGGTAAATGAGCAGTTCTTC CASSVSGQGVNEQFF
TRBJ2-5 . . TRBV20-1 TGCAGTGCACCTGACTTGATCCAAGAGACCCAGTACTTC CSAPDLIQETQYF
TRBJ2-7 . . TRBV30 TGTGCCTGGAGACAGGGAAGCGAGCAGTACTTC CAWRQGSEQYF
TRBJ1-2 . few TRBV20-1 TGCAGTGCTCTCTCGAGGATTAACTATGGCTACACCTTC CSALSRINYGYTF
TRBJ2-5 TRBD2 few TRBV6-1 TGTGCCAGCATTAGCGGGGGGGCCTTAGAGACCCAGTACTTC CASISGGALETQYF
TRBJ2-5 TRBD2 . TRBV5-1 TGCGCCAGCAGCTCAAGCGGGGGGGCACGACAAGAGACCCAGTACTTC CASSSSGGARQETQYF
TRBJ2-3 . . TRBV7-2 TGTACCAGCAGCTCGATATACAGGGAGCCCACAGATACGCAGTATTTT CTSSSIYREPTDTQYF
TRBJ2-3 . . TRBV11-2 TGTGCCAGCAGCTCTAGTGCTCGGGGAGATACGCAGTATTTT CASSSSARGDTQYF
TRBJ2-7 TRBD2 . TRBV20-1 TGCAGTGCCCACAGCATCGCGACTAGCGGGGGGTACGAGCAGTACTTC CSAHSIATSGGYEQYF
TRBJ1-1 . . TRBV3-1 TGTGCCAGCAGCCAAGACGACAGATACACTGAAGCTTTCTTT CASSQDDRYTEAFF
TRBJ2-7 TRBD1 few TRBV20-1 TGCAGTGCGGGGGACAGGGCAAGCTCCTACGAGCAGTACTTC CSAGDRASSYEQYF
TRBJ1-5 . few TRBV29-1 TGCAGCGTTGGCGAGAGGGCAGGTAGGGATCAGCCCCAGCATTTT CSVGERAGRDQPQHF
TRBJ2-1 . . TRBV29-1 TGCAGCGTTGATGGACAGCTGAATTCCAATGAGCAGTTCTTC CSVDGQLNSNEQFF
TRBJ2-1 TRBD2 . TRBV27 TGTGCCAGCAGTACAAGCCCCGGGACTAGCAGGAATGAGCAGTTCTTC CASSTSPGTSRNEQFF
TRBJ2-6 . many TRBV28 TGTGCCAGCAGTTCAGTGGGGGCGTCTGGGGCCAACGTCCTGACTTTC CASSSVGASGANVLTF
TRBJ2-1 TRBD2 . TRBV7-8 TGTGCCAGCACCCCAGGCCGGGGGGCCTACAATGAGCAGTTCTTC CASTPGRGAYNEQFF
TRBJ2-1 TRBD2 few TRBV20-1 TGCAGTGCTAGGCCGGGGGGCTCCTACAATGAGCAGTTCTTC CSARPGGSYNEQFF
TRBJ1-2 . few TRBV6-5 TGTGCCAGCCGGGAGGACAGAAACTATGGCTACACCTTC CASREDRNYGYTF
TRBJ2-1 . . TRBV20-1 TGCAGTGCTAAAGGCTCCGGGACTCTCAATGAGCAGTTCTTC CSAKGSGTLNEQFF
TRBJ2-1 TRBD2 . TRBV5-1 TGCGCCAGCACCACTCTCCCGGGAGCGGGGGGGCTTAATGAGCAGTTCTTC CASTTLPGAGGLNEQFF
TRBJ2-7 . . TRBV3-1 TGTGCCAGCAGCCAAGATCTTTCGACCTCCTACGAGCAGTACTTC CASSQDLSTSYEQYF
TRBJ1-2 TRBD1 few TRBV6-6 TGTGCCAGCAACGACAGGGGAGCTAACTATGGCTACACCTTC CASNDRGANYGYTF
TRBJ2-1 . few TRBV13 TGTGCCAGCAGACCCTTCACAGGGATCAATGAGCAGTTCTTC CASRPFTGINEQFF
TRBJ1-4 . . TRBV27 TGTGCCAGCAGTTCCTCCGGGGCCCGGGGCGAAAAACTGTTTTTT CASSSSGARGEKLFF
TRBJ1-5 . . TRBV5-6 TGTGCCAGCAGCTTGCGCCCCTGGGGCGATCAGCCCCAGCATTTT CASSLRPWGDQPQHF
TRBJ2-7 TRBD1 . TRBV7-2 TGTGCCAGCAGTAATGGCAGGGGGCTTCCCTCAACCTACGAGCAGTACTTC CASSNGRGLPSTYEQYF
TRBJ2-3 . . TRBV20-1 TGCAGTGCTAGAGTCGGCGGATTCACCAGCACAGATACGCAGTATTTT CSARVGGFTSTDTQYF
TRBJ2-7 . few TRBV13 TGTGCCAGCAGGCGCCGGGACCCACCTCACTACGAGCAGTACTTC CASRRRDPPHYEQYF
TRBJ2-7 . . TRBV7-2 TGTGCCAGCAGCTTAGATTTTGGGCTTGGGTACGAGCAGTACTTC CASSLDFGLGYEQYF
TRBJ2-1 . . TRBV5-1 TGCGCCAGCAGCTTGGCAGTTACTAGTCCCCTCAGTCCGTTCTTC CASSLAVTSPLSPFF
TRBJ2-5 . . TRBV5-1 TGCGCCAGCGGTTTGGAAAATCCCCAAGAGACCCAGTACTTC CASGLENPQETQYF
TRBJ2-7 TRBD1 few TRBV5-1 TGCGCCAGCAGCTTACTGACAGGGGCGGACGAGCAGTACTTC CASSLLTGADEQYF
TRBJ2-1 TRBD2 . TRBV20-1 TGCAGTGCTCAGAGCGGGAGCACCTCCTACAATAAGCAGTTCTTC CSAQSGSTSYNKQFF
TRBJ1-2 . few TRBV12-3/TRBV12-4 TGTGCCAGCAGACCGCCCCAGGGGACACATGGCTACACCTTC CASRPPQGTHGYTF
TRBJ2-3 TRBD2 . TRBV10-3 TGTGCCATCAGTAAGAATAGCGGGGCCCAAGATACGCAGTATTTT CAISKNSGAQDTQYF
TRBJ1-2 . . TRBV7-2 TGTGCCAGCAGCTTAAGGTCCAGGAGTTCGGGAGACTACACCTTC CASSLRSRSSGDYTF
TRBJ2-1 . . TRBV7-2 TGTGCCAGCAGCGCCGATCGCGGAGTTAGCGCCTACAATGAGCAGTTCTTC CASSADRGVSAYNEQFF